This T cell receptor beta chain emerged from a study of blood T cell repertoires in COVID-19. On the study more broadly: Nucleic acid was either cDNA or gDNA, and it came from T cells, B-cell-depleted T cells, or PBMCs.

The CDR3 sequence is 20 residues long. Germline lookup yields CDR1 MNHEY and CDR2 SMNVEV (reference sequence). V lost 7 bases and J lost 2; bases outside the gene matches: 15. In the original workflow: Estimation of nucleated cell counts relied on the amplification of reference gene primers. Measured with immunoSEQ multiplex PCR; TCRdb has only the in-frame clones, and not every one. D and trimming come from the DNA, and the V and J calls and clone size come from that table. This sample carries 210,000 or so clones, around 85% of them seen once, and the ten largest clones take 2% to 2.5%. This TCR was sampled from a woman aged 45 to 65 with acute or convalescent COVID-19. This sequence joins TRBV27 and TRBJ2-1; 15 nucleotides agree with TRBD2. Sequences were obtained from peripheral blood. Here the CDR3 DNA reads TGTGCCAGCACCCCAGGTCGGACTAGCGGGGGGGCCGGTACCTACAATGAGCAGTTCTTC. Encoded protein: CASTPGRTSGGAGTYNEQFF.